Listed below are T cell receptor beta chains from one sample, sequenced in a study of regulatory T cells in long-lasting Graves disease. TCRdb used MiXCR to reprocess the multiplex PCR reads, holding one entry per CDR3 protein. The repertoire consists of 400,000 to 500,000 distinct CDR3 sequences, with roughly 21% occurring once and the leading ten covering more than 6%. Sequencing used peripheral blood mononuclear cells (PBMCs), obtained when the disease was refractory, from a patient treated with antithyroid drugs. These receptor sequences come from a female donor with Graves disease. The CDR3 runs from the conserved cysteine through the conserved F or W. The order of the fields is clone size, J gene, CDR3 length, V gene, D gene, CDR3 DNA, CDR3 protein. A D gene is named only where the DNA matches it firmly. Some rows mark clone size as missing; the rest say once, few, many or name a class of expanded clone.

few,TRBJ1-1,16,TRBV11-2,.,TGTGCCAGCAGCCCGAGTAGGGGACACCTGAACACTGAAGCTTTCTTT,CASSPSRGHLNTEAFF
many,TRBJ1-2,14,TRBV28,TRBD1,TGTGCCAGCAGTTTAGACAGGGAAAACTATGGCTACACCTTC,CASSLDRENYGYTF
many,TRBJ2-7,16,TRBV28,TRBD2,TGTGCCAGCAGTTCCCCGACTAGCGGGAACCGCCGGGAGCAGTACTTC,CASSSPTSGNRREQYF
.,TRBJ2-7,15,TRBV9,.,TGTGCCAGCAGCGTAGGATCCTCCCCCCACTACGAGCAGTACTTC,CASSVGSSPHYEQYF
many,TRBJ2-2,14,TRBV6-5,.,TGTGCCAGCAGTTACAATCGGGGGACCGGGGAGCTGTTTTTT,CASSYNRGTGELFF
few,TRBJ2-5,15,TRBV3-1,.,TGTGCCAGCAGCCGTCGGTCAGCCGGGGAGGAGACCCAGTACTTC,CASSRRSAGEETQYF
few,TRBJ1-2,13,TRBV29-1,.,TGCAGCGTTGCTCCCACCTCGGGCTATGGCTACACCTTC,CSVAPTSGYGYTF
few,TRBJ2-1,12,TRBV3-1,.,TGTGCCAGCAGCACCCTGAACAATGAGCAGTTCTTC,CASSTLNNEQFF
few,TRBJ2-4,14,TRBV6-1,.,TGTGCCACCCGACGGGCGCCTCCTGAAAACATTCAGTACTTC,CATRRAPPENIQYF
.,TRBJ2-1,15,TRBV27,TRBD2,TGTGCCAGCAGTTTAACTAGCGGGGGCTACAATGAGCAGTTCTTC,CASSLTSGGYNEQFF
many,TRBJ1-6,15,TRBV27,TRBD1,TGTGCCAGCAGTACCCGACAGGGTACAAATTCACCCCTCCACTTT,CASSTRQGTNSPLHF
.,TRBJ1-2,12,TRBV10-3,TRBD1,TGTGCCACCTCGGACAGGGGTAGTGGCTACACCTTC,CATSDRGSGYTF
.,TRBJ1-5,15,TRBV19,TRBD1,TGTGCCAGTAGTATGGGCCCACAGGGGAGTCAGCCCCAGCATTTT,CASSMGPQGSQPQHF
.,TRBJ2-1,15,TRBV24-1,TRBD1,TGTGCCACCAGTGATTCTTCTGACAGGGGCAATGAGCAGTTCTTC,CATSDSSDRGNEQFF
few,TRBJ2-1,13,TRBV27,.,TGTGCCAGCAGTTTGTGGAACGGACGCGAGCAGTTCTTC,CASSLWNGREQFF
few,TRBJ2-2,13,TRBV6-1,.,TGTGCCAGCAGTGAAGGGGCGGAGGGGGAGCTGTTTTTT,CASSEGAEGELFF
few,TRBJ1-1,15,TRBV5-4,.,TGTGCCAGCAGCTTGGCTGGGGTCGTGAACACTGAAGCTTTCTTT,CASSLAGVVNTEAFF
many,TRBJ1-2,13,TRBV7-9,.,TGTGCCAGCAGCTCCTCCAGCTCCTATGGCTACACCTTC,CASSSSSSYGYTF
many,TRBJ1-2,13,TRBV28,TRBD1,TGTGCCAGCAGTTTAGGCAGGGGGAGTAGCTACACCTTC,CASSLGRGSSYTF
.,TRBJ2-5,14,TRBV12-3/TRBV12-4,TRBD2,TGTGCCAGCAGCTTACTAGCGCTTCAAGAGACCCAGTACTTC,CASSLLALQETQYF
few,TRBJ1-3,18,TRBV10-3,TRBD1,TGTGCCATCAGTGAGTCGACGAGACAGGGCCAATCTGGAAACACCATATATTTT,CAISESTRQGQSGNTIYF
.,TRBJ1-2,14,TRBV19,.,TGTGCCAGTAGTATTAATATATGGACCTATGGCTACACCTTC,CASSINIWTYGYTF
many,TRBJ2-2,14,TRBV2,TRBD2,TGTGCCAGCAGTGACGGGGGGAGAGCCGGGGAGCTGTTTTTT,CASSDGGRAGELFF
.,TRBJ1-1,13,TRBV29-1,.,TGCAGCGTTGAATTCAGGTTAAACACTGAAGCTTTCTTT,CSVEFRLNTEAFF
few,TRBJ1-6,13,TRBV13,.,TGTGCCAGCAGCTTAGGGGAAAATTCACCCCTCCACTTT,CASSLGENSPLHF
many,TRBJ1-5,17,TRBV6-1,.,TGTGCCAGCAGTGAAGCGCTTCGGCAGAATAGCAATCAGCCCCAGCATTTT,CASSEALRQNSNQPQHF
many,TRBJ2-5,15,TRBV11-2,TRBD2,TGTGCCAGCAGCTTAATAGCGGGGGGCCAAGAGACCCAGTACTTC,CASSLIAGGQETQYF
many,TRBJ2-5,15,TRBV20-1,.,TGCAGTGCTAGAGAACTCAAGGGGACCCAAGAGACCCAGTACTTC,CSARELKGTQETQYF
.,TRBJ2-1,13,TRBV11-3,.,TGTGCCAGCAGCAAGGGACGGAACAATGAGCAGTTCTTC,CASSKGRNNEQFF
.,TRBJ2-7,14,TRBV29-1,.,TGCAGCGCCGAGGGATTATACAGGGCCGGGGAGCAGTACTTC,CSAEGLYRAGEQYF
.,TRBJ1-2,13,TRBV12-3/TRBV12-4,.,TGTGCCAGCAGTCCTCTTTTTAACTATGGCTACACCTTC,CASSPLFNYGYTF
.,TRBJ1-1,15,TRBV24-1,TRBD1,TGTGCCACCAGTGAGCCGACAGGGGCTGACCGCGGGGCTTTCTTT,CATSEPTGADRGAFF
few,TRBJ2-1,14,TRBV2,TRBD2,TGTGCCAGCAGGCTAGCGGGAGGAGCCGATGAGCAGTTCTTC,CASRLAGGADEQFF
few,TRBJ1-1,15,TRBV15,.,TGTGCCACCAGCAGAGGAAGGAGTTTGGACACTGAAGCTTTCTTT,CATSRGRSLDTEAFF
.,TRBJ2-3,19,TRBV20-1,TRBD2,TGCAGTGCTAGAGATAGGAGAGGACTAGCGAGGGTTTTCACAGATACGCAGTATTTT,CSARDRRGLARVFTDTQYF
.,TRBJ1-2,13,TRBV29-1,.,TGCAGCGTTGAGCCGGCCGATAACTATGGCTACACCTTC,CSVEPADNYGYTF
many,TRBJ2-7,17,TRBV10-1,.,TGCGCCAGCAGTGAGACGGCTGGCGGCGGTAAGGAATACGAGCAGTACTTC,CASSETAGGGKEYEQYF
many,TRBJ2-5,15,TRBV11-2,.,TGTGCCAGCAGCTTAGGGGACACCTGGGGGGAGACCCAGTACTTC,CASSLGDTWGETQYF
.,TRBJ1-3,14,TRBV5-1,.,TGCGCCAGCAGCTTGAACAGAAATGGAAACACCATATATTTT,CASSLNRNGNTIYF
.,TRBJ1-5,13,TRBV4-1,TRBD1,TGCGCCAGCAGCCAAGACCCGGGACAGTTGCCCCATTTT,CASSQDPGQLPHF
.,TRBJ2-1,15,TRBV5-1,.,TGCGCCAGCAGCTTGGTTCCCGGGGGGCACAATGAGCAGTTCTTC,CASSLVPGGHNEQFF
.,TRBJ2-5,16,TRBV20-1,.,TGCAGTGCTGCCGCCCCGCCTCCGTGGGGCGGGAAGACCCAGTACTTC,CSAAAPPPWGGKTQYF
.,TRBJ1-4,14,TRBV5-5,.,TGTGCCAGCAGCTTTTCTGCGGCTCGTGAAAAACTGTTTTTT,CASSFSAAREKLFF
.,TRBJ2-5,17,TRBV5-1,TRBD2,TGCGCCAGCAGCCCGGGACTAGCGGGCTTTGTCGGAGAGACCCAGTACTTC,CASSPGLAGFVGETQYF
many,TRBJ2-5,16,TRBV7-8,.,TGTGCCAGCAGCACTCAAGGGCCTTATGATAAAGAGACCCAGTACTTC,CASSTQGPYDKETQYF
once,TRBJ2-7,16,TRBV7-9,TRBD2,TGTGCCAGCAGCGCTAGCACTAGCGGGGTGAGCTACGAGCAGTACTTC,CASSASTSGVSYEQYF
many,TRBJ1-6,11,TRBV30,TRBD1,TGTGCCTGGAGTGTAGGACAGGCCCTCCACTTT,CAWSVGQALHF
few,TRBJ2-4,15,TRBV6-2/TRBV6-3,TRBD2,TGTGCCAGCAGTTTCCTAGCGGGAGCCGTGAACATTCAGTACTTC,CASSFLAGAVNIQYF
many,TRBJ2-5,14,TRBV5-1,TRBD1,TGTGCCAGCAGCCTATCAGGGACAGAAGAGACCCAGTACTTC,CASSLSGTEETQYF
many,TRBJ1-1,14,TRBV6-1,.,TGTGCCAGCAATTCCCCAGGGAGGAACACTGAAGCTTTCTTT,CASNSPGRNTEAFF
.,TRBJ2-2,16,TRBV27,.,TGTGCCAGCAGTGATCCCGACAGGCTGGATACCGGGGAGCTGTTTTTT,CASSDPDRLDTGELFF
.,TRBJ1-3,15,TRBV28,.,TGTGCCAGCAGTCCAGGGTTAGCCCGAGGAAACACCATATATTTT,CASSPGLARGNTIYF
many,TRBJ2-7,12,TRBV28,.,TGTGCCAGCAGGTTGGGGTCTTTTGAGCAGTACTTC,CASRLGSFEQYF